This T cell receptor beta chain was captured in a study of blood T cells in healthy people across ages. No fewer than 7 million PBMCs went into each sample. This clonotype was counted only a few times. Then a second PCR, running roughly 7 to 11 cycles, was carried out with a sample-barcoded 5' primer and a J-beta primer mix. Carrying 12 random nucleotides, a template-switch adaptor labeled each individual cDNA molecule. Each sample yielded at least 3 million CDR3-containing paired-end reads. TCRdb analysed the 5' RACE reads with MiXCR anew, one entry per CDR3 protein. This table has 550,000 to 750,000 distinct CDR3 sequences, over 20% appearing once. V shed 6 bases and J 2 bases; nucleotides not matched to a gene: 9. The length of the CDR3 is 16 residues.

The TCR was taken from a man aged 65 to 79 in good health. The sequenced sample consisted of blood. The chain links TRBV12-3 or TRBV12-4 to TRBJ2-1, with 8 bases identical to TRBD2. CDR3 residues: CASSGGGSVAYNEQFF. CDR3 in DNA: TGTGCCAGCAGCGGGGGGGGGAGTGTCGCCTACAATGAGCAGTTCTTC.